This T cell receptor (beta chain) was obtained from a study of identical twins. Overall study results and limits: Invariant MAIT and iNKT cells are populations that could partly confound zero-insertion analyses.

Via MiXCR, TCRdb re-called the 5' RACE reads, giving one row per CDR3 protein. The sample carries some 300,000 distinct CDR3 sequences, roughly 12% recorded once. Between the trimmed V and J ends, which lost 2 bases and 7 bases, there was a span of 20 bases. The CDR3 is made up of 16 amino acids. Germline-derived CDR1 and CDR2 are MGHRA and YSYEKL. This clonotype was seen only a few times. Antigen unknown. This sample was shared with a second study, whose subject was yellow fever vaccine responses in identical twins.

This chain links TRBV4-1 with TRBJ1-1; tentatively, D is TRBD1 (6 bases). Sequenced sample: CD8+ T cells sorted from blood. The receptor was derived from a woman younger than 35 in good health. The CDR3 nucleotides are TGCGCCAGCAGCCAATACCCAGGGGAAGTCGAGGGTGAAGCTTTCTTT. Translating it yields CASSQYPGEVEGEAFF.